The sequence of this TCR beta chain was determined in a study of T cell clonality in common variable immunodeficiency. The study, taken as a whole, reports: What drives increased CVID clonality needs T cell subpopulation sequencing. Shared TCRbeta clones were fewer between CVID subjects than controls.

From germline, CDR1 is SGHTA and CDR2 FQGNSA. The CDR3 loop spans 15 amino acids. This clone has more than one count but fewer than ten. Antigen unknown. The read ends 3 residues early relative to the CDR3; the germline J gene fills the gap. Profiling relied on immunoSEQ multiplex PCR, and the TCRdb table lists in-frame clones only, not all of them. The table lists around 50,000 clones, with no singletons. The receptor was derived from a person aged 18 to 75 in good health. V and J are TRBV7-2 and TRBJ2-3, with D perhaps matching TRBD1 (5 bases). Sequenced input: peripheral blood mononuclear cells. The CDR3 sequence is CASSLDKGAQETQYF. The part of the CDR3 DNA that was read is TGTGCCAGCAGCTTGGACAAAGGGGCCCAAGAGACG. Based on the CDR3 plus reference TRBV7-2 and TRBJ2-3, the full variable domain is GAGVSQSPSNKVTEKGKDVELRCDPISGHTALYWYRQSLGQGLEFLIYFQGNSAPDKSGLPSDRFSAERTGGSVSTLTIQRTQQEDSAVYLCASSLDKGAQETQYFGPGTRLTVL.